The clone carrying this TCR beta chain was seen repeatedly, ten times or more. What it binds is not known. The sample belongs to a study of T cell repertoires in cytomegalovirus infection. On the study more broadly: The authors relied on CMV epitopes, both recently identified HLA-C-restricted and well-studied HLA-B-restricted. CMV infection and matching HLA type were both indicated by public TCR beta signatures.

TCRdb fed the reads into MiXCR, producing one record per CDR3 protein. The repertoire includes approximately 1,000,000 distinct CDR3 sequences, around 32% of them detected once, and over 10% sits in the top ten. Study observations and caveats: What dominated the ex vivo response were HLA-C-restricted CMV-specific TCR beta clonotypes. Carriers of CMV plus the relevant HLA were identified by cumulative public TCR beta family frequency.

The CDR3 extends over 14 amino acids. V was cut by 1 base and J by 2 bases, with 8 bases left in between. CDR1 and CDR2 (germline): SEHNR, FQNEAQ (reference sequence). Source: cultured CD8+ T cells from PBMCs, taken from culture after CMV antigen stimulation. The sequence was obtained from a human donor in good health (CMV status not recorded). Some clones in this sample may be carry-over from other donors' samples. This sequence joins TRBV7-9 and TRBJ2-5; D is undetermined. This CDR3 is CASSLVGRQETQYF. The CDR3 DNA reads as TGTGCCAGCAGCTTAGTCGGACGGCAAGAGACCCAGTACTTC. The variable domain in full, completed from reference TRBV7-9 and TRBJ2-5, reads DTGVSQNPRHKITKRGQNVTFRCDPISEHNRLYWYRQTLGQGPEFLTYFQNEAQLEKSRLLSDRFSAERPKGSFSTLEIQRTEQGDSAMYLCASSLVGRQETQYFGPGTRLLVL.